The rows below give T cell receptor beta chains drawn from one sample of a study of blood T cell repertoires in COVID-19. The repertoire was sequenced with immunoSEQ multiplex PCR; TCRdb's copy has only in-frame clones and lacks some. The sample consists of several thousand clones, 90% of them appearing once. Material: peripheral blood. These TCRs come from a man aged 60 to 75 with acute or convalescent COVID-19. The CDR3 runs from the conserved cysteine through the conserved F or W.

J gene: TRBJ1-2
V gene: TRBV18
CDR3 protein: CASSPRQGRNYGYTF

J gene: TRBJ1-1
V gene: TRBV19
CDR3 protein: CASSIAGMNTEAFF

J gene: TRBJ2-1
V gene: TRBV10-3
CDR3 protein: CAISEMGGSSYNEQFF

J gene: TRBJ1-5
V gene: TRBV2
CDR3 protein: CASRPRQVNQPQHF

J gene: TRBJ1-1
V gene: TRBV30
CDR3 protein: CAWSPAQGTEAFF

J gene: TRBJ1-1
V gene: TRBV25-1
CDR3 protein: CASSPRPAGTEAFF

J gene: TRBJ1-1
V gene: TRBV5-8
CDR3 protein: CASSFGGALNTEAFF

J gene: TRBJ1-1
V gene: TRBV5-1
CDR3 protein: CASSLTGGLNTEAFF

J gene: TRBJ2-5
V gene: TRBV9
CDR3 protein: CASSSGTSGGETQYF

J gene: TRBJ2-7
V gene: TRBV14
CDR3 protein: CASSQPGTGVYEQYF

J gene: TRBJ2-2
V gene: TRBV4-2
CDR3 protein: CASSHASGLAGGTGELFF

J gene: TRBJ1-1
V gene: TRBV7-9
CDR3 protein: CASRRDGEAFF

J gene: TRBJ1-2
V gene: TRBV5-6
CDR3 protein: CASSFEGRPQSVYGYTF

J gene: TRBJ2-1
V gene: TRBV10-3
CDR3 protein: CAIEEGAGEQFF

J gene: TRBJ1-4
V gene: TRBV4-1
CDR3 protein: CASSQDLGRVYEKLFF

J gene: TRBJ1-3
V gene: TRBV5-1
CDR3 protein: CASSLGQGPGNTIYF

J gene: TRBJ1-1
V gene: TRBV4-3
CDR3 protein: CASSQSHGNTEAFF

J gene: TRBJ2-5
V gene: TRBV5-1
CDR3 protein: CASSPGQGQETQYF

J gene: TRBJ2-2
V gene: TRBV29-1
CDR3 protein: CSVGERLNTGELFF

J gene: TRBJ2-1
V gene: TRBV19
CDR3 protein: CASQVSSYNEQFF

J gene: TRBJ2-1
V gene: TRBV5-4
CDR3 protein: CASSLYTGANEQFF

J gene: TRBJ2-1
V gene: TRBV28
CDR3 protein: CASTGTLRNEQFF

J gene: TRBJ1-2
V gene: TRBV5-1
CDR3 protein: CASSPKEGGRDGYTF

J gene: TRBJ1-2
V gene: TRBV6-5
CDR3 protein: CASYRALNYGYTF

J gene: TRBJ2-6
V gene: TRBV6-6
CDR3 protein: CASSPWRVGTKSGNVLTF

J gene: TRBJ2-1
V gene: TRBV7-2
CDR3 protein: CASSLSGDPRVNNEQFF

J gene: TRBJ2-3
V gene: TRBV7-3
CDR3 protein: CASSNKSGLPTNTQYF

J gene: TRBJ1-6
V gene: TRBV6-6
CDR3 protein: CASSQQALQALHF

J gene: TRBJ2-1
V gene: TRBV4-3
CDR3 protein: CASSLRGGEVDEQFF

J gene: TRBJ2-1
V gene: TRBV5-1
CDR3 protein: CASSWTGGSGNEQFF

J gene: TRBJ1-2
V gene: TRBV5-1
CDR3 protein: CASSPGTGVNYGYTF

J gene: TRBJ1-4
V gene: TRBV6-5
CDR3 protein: CASSYSGQGVKKLFF

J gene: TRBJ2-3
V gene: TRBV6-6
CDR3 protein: CASSYGGTPAEAQYF

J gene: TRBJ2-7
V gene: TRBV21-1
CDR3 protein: CASSKGRTFYEQYF

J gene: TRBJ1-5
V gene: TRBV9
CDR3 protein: CASSVGGTNQPQHF

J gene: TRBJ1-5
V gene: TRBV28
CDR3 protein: CASSSGQGRRQPQHF

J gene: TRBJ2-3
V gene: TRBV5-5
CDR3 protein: CASSQRVGTATDTQYF

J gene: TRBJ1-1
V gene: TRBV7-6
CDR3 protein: CASSVTPGGHTEAFF

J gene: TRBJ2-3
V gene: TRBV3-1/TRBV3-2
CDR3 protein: CASSPGYGDTQYF

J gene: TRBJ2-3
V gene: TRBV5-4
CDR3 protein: CATKVGGAGSTDTQYF

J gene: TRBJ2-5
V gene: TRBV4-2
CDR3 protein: CASSQEGKAGGGQETQYF

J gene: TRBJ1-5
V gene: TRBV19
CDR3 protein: CASSVKKGQGANQPQHF

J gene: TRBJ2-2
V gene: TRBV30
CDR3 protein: CAWRRSSGGRNTGELFF

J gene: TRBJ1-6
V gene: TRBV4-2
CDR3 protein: CASSQERVSPLHF

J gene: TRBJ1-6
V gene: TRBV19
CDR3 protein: CASSSSWLPSENSPLHF

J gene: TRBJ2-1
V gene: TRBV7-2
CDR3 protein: CASSSTGPVGNEQFF

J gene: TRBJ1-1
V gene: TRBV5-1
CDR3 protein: CASRLRQTGGERNTEAFF

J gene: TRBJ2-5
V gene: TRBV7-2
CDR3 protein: CASSQSGGGETQYF

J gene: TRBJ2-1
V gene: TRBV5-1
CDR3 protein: CASRAGYNEQFF

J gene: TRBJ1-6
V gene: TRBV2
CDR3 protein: CASSAWTENSPLHF

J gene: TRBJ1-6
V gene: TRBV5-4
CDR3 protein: CASSLTGAPYNSPLHF

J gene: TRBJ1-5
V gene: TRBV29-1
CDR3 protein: CSVQTGVNQPQHF

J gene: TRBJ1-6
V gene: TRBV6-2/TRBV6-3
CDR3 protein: CASSRGQENSPLHF

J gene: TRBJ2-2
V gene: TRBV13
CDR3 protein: CASSLARGLTGELFF

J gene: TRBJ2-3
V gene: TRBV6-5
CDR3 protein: CASSLSSGSTDTQYF

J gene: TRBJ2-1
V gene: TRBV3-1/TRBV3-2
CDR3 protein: CASSQVRDSYYNEQFF

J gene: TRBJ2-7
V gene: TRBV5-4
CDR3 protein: CASSLASRLDEQYF

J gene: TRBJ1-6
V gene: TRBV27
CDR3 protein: CASSLSPYIMENSPLHF

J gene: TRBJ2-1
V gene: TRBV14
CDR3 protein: CASSQERGYNEQFF